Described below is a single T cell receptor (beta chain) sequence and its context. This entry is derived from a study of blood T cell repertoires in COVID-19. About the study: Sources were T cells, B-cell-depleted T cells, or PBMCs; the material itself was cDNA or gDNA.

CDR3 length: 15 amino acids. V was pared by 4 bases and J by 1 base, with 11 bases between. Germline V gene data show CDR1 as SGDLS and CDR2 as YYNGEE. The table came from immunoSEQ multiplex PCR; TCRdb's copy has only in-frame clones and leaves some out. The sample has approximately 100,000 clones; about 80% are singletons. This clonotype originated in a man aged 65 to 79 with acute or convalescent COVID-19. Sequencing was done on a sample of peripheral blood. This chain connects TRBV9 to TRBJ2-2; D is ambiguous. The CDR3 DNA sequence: TGTGCCAGCAGCCCCCGGGTCGTGAACACCGGGGAGCTGTTTTTT. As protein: CASSPRVVNTGELFF.